These T cell receptor beta chains were read from a single sample in a study of blood T cell repertoires in COVID-19. Profiled with immunoSEQ multiplex PCR; TCRdb holds only in-frame clones, not every one. Seen here are over 200,000 clones, roughly 86% observed once, and the top ten hold approximately 2.2%. Sequenced material: peripheral blood. Receptors were obtained from a woman aged 45 to 65 with acute or convalescent COVID-19. The CDR3 runs from the conserved cysteine through the conserved F or W. D genes are given only for firm matches. A clone size is listed for some rows: how often the clone was seen (once, few, many), or a class if it is expanded.

abundance	v_gene	d_gene	j_gene	CDR3aa	CDR3nt
.	TRBV18	TRBD2	TRBJ2-1	CASSPSSGRANEQFF	TGTGCCAGCTCACCATCGAGCGGGAGGGCCAATGAGCAGTTCTTC
few	TRBV5-1	.	TRBJ2-3	CASKVASDTQYF	TGCGCCAGCAAGGTAGCCTCAGATACGCAGTATTTT
.	TRBV29-1	.	TRBJ2-7	CSVQDSTYEQYF	TGCAGCGTCCAGGACTCGACCTACGAGCAGTACTTC
.	TRBV6-5	TRBD1	TRBJ2-2	CASSRQGTTGELFF	TGTGCCAGCAGCCGACAGGGGACCACCGGGGAGCTGTTTTTT
.	TRBV5-1	.	TRBJ1-3	CASSSQGPGSGNTIYF	TGCGCCAGCAGCTCACAAGGGCCAGGGTCTGGAAACACCATATATTTT
once	TRBV28	.	TRBJ1-1	CASSLEGVREAFF	TGTGCCAGCAGTTTAGAGGGGGTTCGCGAAGCTTTCTTT
.	TRBV5-1	TRBD1	TRBJ2-5	CASSWGTGEETQYF	TGCGCCAGCAGTTGGGGGACAGGGGAAGAGACCCAGTACTTC
.	TRBV7-8	TRBD2	TRBJ2-7	CASSRGGSYEQYF	TGTGCCAGCAGCCGGGGGGGATCCTACGAGCAGTACTTC
.	TRBV10-1	TRBD1	TRBJ2-1	CARRSRDSSYNEQFF	TGCGCCAGACGATCCCGGGACAGTTCCTACAATGAGCAGTTCTTC
.	TRBV28	TRBD1	TRBJ2-7	CASSLTGDVYEQYF	TGTGCCAGCAGTTTGACAGGGGACGTCTACGAGCAGTACTTC
.	TRBV9	TRBD2	TRBJ2-1	CASSPPGLAGGADYNEQFF	TGTGCCAGCAGCCCCCCGGGACTAGCGGGAGGTGCAGACTACAATGAGCAGTTCTTC
.	TRBV19	.	TRBJ1-1	CASSIGTPGRTEAFF	TGTGCCAGTAGTATAGGGACACCGGGTAGAACTGAAGCTTTCTTT
.	TRBV7-8	TRBD1	TRBJ1-2	CASSLNRGRIYGYTF	TGTGCCAGCAGCCTGAACAGGGGGCGCATCTATGGCTACACCTTC
.	TRBV18	.	TRBJ1-5	CASSPPVRWGAFYQPQHF	TGTGCCAGCTCACCACCGGTGCGATGGGGCGCATTCTATCAGCCCCAGCATTTT
.	TRBV4-2	TRBD1	TRBJ1-1	CASSQALTGASEAFF	TGTGCCAGCAGCCAAGCGTTGACAGGGGCTTCTGAAGCTTTCTTT
.	TRBV11-1	TRBD1	TRBJ1-6	CASSADRAWNSPLHF	TGTGCCAGCAGCGCCGACAGGGCTTGGAATTCACCCCTCCACTTT
.	TRBV2	TRBD2	TRBJ2-1	CASRSGRRYNEQFF	TGTGCCAGCAGAAGCGGGAGGCGCTACAATGAGCAGTTCTTC
.	TRBV5-1	.	TRBJ1-2	CASSFPGLIGYTF	TGCGCCAGCAGCTTTCCCGGGTTGATCGGCTACACCTTC
.	TRBV9	.	TRBJ2-5	CASSEMDYSTGETQYF	TGTGCCAGCAGCGAGATGGACTATTCAACCGGGGAGACCCAGTACTTC
.	TRBV5-1	.	TRBJ2-3	CASSVSGRADTQYF	TGCGCCAGCAGCGTGAGCGGGCGTGCTGATACGCAGTATTTT
.	TRBV3-1/TRBV3-2	TRBD1	TRBJ1-4	CASSPQGLANEKLFF	TGTGCCAGCAGCCCACAGGGGTTGGCTAATGAAAAACTGTTTTTT
.	TRBV6-5	TRBD1	TRBJ2-5	CASSSRTGEETQYF	TGTGCCAGCAGTTCCCGGACAGGGGAAGAGACCCAGTACTTC
.	TRBV24-1	.	TRBJ2-6	CATSDGLTGANVLTF	TGTGCCACCAGTGACGGACTTACGGGGGCCAACGTCCTGACTTTC
.	TRBV19	.	TRBJ1-1	CASRYLPGNTEAFF	TGTGCCAGTAGGTACCTGCCAGGGAACACTGAAGCTTTCTTT
.	TRBV4-2	.	TRBJ1-2	CASSQGDGGQTNYGYTF	TGTGCCAGCAGCCAAGGGGACGGGGGGCAGACTAACTATGGCTACACCTTC
.	TRBV5-1	TRBD2	TRBJ2-5	CASSLGLAGGGETQYF	TGCGCCAGCAGCTTGGGACTAGCGGGAGGTGGGGAGACCCAGTACTTC
.	TRBV19	.	TRBJ2-7	CASSISGTGPYEQYF	TGTGCCAGTAGTATAAGCGGGACAGGACCCTACGAGCAGTACTTC
.	TRBV15	.	TRBJ1-1	CATSKVGGVEAFF	TGTGCCACCAGCAAGGTGGGGGGGGTAGAAGCTTTCTTT
.	TRBV7-3	TRBD1	TRBJ1-4	CASSKRGPEEKLFF	TGTGCCAGCAGCAAAAGGGGGCCGGAGGAAAAACTGTTTTTT
.	TRBV10-3	TRBD2	TRBJ2-3	CAISDLVSGREDTQYF	TGTGCCATCAGTGACCTCGTGAGCGGGAGGGAAGATACGCAGTATTTT
.	TRBV3-1/TRBV3-2	.	TRBJ1-1	CASSQTGLNTEAFF	TGTGCCAGCAGCCAGACAGGACTGAACACTGAAGCTTTCTTT
.	TRBV28	TRBD1	TRBJ1-5	CASSLLTGGIQPQHF	TGTGCCAGCAGTCTCCTGACAGGGGGCATTCAGCCCCAGCATTTT
once	TRBV30	.	TRBJ1-5	CAWSLQGNQPQHF	TGTGCCTGGAGTCTGCAGGGCAATCAGCCCCAGCATTTT
.	TRBV6-2/TRBV6-3	.	TRBJ2-1	CASSFRVSSYNEQFF	TGTGCCAGCAGTTTCAGGGTTAGCTCCTACAATGAGCAGTTCTTC
.	TRBV11-2	TRBD1	TRBJ1-1	CASSLGRRGATEAFF	TGTGCCAGCAGCTTAGGTCGCAGGGGGGCCACTGAAGCTTTCTTT
.	TRBV7-2	.	TRBJ2-7	CASSLSGTLREQYF	TGTGCCAGCAGCTTGTCCGGGACTCTGAGGGAGCAGTACTTC
.	TRBV4-2	TRBD2	TRBJ2-3	CASKQEAGGFSTDTQYF	TGTGCCAGCAAGCAAGAAGCGGGAGGGTTTAGCACAGATACGCAGTATTTT
.	TRBV2	.	TRBJ1-5	CASSEDRVVNQPQHF	TGTGCCAGCAGTGAAGACAGGGTGGTAAATCAGCCCCAGCATTTT
.	TRBV5-5	.	TRBJ1-4	CASSSLRGEGANEKLFF	TGTGCCAGCAGCTCCCTGAGGGGGGAGGGAGCTAATGAAAAACTGTTTTTT
once	TRBV28	.	TRBJ2-1	CASSLFGAYNEQFF	TGTGCCAGCAGTTTATTCGGGGCCTACAATGAGCAGTTCTTC
.	TRBV3-1/TRBV3-2	TRBD2	TRBJ2-1	CASSPGLAGSYPTEQFF	TGTGCCAGCAGCCCGGGACTAGCGGGATCCTACCCCACTGAGCAGTTCTTC
.	TRBV6-2/TRBV6-3	.	TRBJ1-3	CASSRATGIRAAGNTIYF	TGTGCCAGCAGTCGGGCGACAGGAATCCGAGCTGCTGGAAACACCATATATTTT
once	TRBV9	.	TRBJ2-5	CASSVVGGQETQYF	TGTGCCAGCAGCGTAGTAGGGGGACAAGAGACCCAGTACTTC
.	TRBV2	TRBD1	TRBJ1-2	CASSETGDTNYGYTF	TGTGCCAGCAGTGAGACAGGGGATACTAACTATGGCTACACCTTC
.	TRBV6-5	TRBD2	TRBJ2-7	CASSLLAGASYEQYF	TGTGCCAGCAGCCTACTAGCGGGAGCTTCCTACGAGCAGTACTTC
.	TRBV5-1	TRBD2	TRBJ2-4	CASSGGTSGSNIQYF	TGCGCCAGCAGTGGGGGGACTAGCGGATCTAACATTCAGTACTTC
.	TRBV2	TRBD1	TRBJ1-6	CASSDDRGSIHF	TGTGCCAGCAGTGACGACAGGGGATCAATCCACTTT
.	TRBV5-6	TRBD2	TRBJ2-1	CASSWDYSSYNEQFF	TGTGCCAGCAGCTGGGACTACAGCTCCTACAATGAGCAGTTCTTC
.	TRBV24-1	TRBD2	TRBJ2-1	CATSDSQRELKNEQFF	TGTGCCACCAGTGATTCGCAGCGGGAGCTAAAGAATGAGCAGTTCTTC
.	TRBV4-3	.	TRBJ2-5	CASSQDFTGGRETQYF	TGCGCCAGCAGCCAAGATTTTACAGGTGGGAGGGAGACCCAGTACTTC
.	TRBV3-1/TRBV3-2	.	TRBJ2-3	CASSQVGPLGPGDTQYF	TGTGCCAGCAGCCAAGTAGGCCCCCTAGGTCCCGGAGATACGCAGTATTTT
once	TRBV4-1	TRBD2	TRBJ2-1	CASSHLSGMRNEQFF	TGCGCCAGCAGCCATCTTAGCGGGATGAGAAATGAGCAGTTCTTC
.	TRBV5-1	.	TRBJ1-2	CASSLGAENYGYTF	TGCGCCAGCAGCTTGGGTGCCGAGAACTATGGCTACACCTTC
.	TRBV4-1	TRBD2	TRBJ2-1	CASSLSLAGANEQFF	TGCGCCAGCAGCTTATCACTAGCGGGAGCTAATGAGCAGTTCTTC
.	TRBV4-1	TRBD2	TRBJ2-2	CASSPTHSTSGRAVTGELFF	TGCGCCAGCAGCCCAACGCACAGTACTAGCGGGAGAGCGGTCACCGGGGAGCTGTTTTTT